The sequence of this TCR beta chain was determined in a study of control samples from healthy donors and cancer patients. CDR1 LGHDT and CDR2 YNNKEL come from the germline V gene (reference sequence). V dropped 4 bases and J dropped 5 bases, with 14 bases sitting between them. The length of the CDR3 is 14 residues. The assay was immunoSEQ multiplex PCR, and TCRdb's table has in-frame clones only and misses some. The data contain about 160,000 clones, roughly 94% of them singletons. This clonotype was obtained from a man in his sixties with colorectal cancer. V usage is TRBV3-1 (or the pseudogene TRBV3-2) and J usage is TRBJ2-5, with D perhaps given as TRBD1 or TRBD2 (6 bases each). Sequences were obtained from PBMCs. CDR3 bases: TGTGCCAGCAGCCCCATGGGGGGCGGGGAGACCCAGTACTTC. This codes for CASSPMGGGETQYF.